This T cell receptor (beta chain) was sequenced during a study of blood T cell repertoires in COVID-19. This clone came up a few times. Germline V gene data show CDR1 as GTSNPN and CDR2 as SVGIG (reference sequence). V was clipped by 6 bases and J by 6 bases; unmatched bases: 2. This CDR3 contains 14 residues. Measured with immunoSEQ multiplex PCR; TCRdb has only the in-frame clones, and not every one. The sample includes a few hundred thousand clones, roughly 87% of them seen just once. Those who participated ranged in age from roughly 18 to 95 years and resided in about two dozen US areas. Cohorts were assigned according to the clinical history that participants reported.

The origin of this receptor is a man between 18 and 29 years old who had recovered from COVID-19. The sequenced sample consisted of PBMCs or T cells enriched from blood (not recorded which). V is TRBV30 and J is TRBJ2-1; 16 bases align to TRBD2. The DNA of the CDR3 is TGTGCCTGTGGGACTAGCGGGAGGGCCAATGAGCAGTTCTTC. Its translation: CACGTSGRANEQFF. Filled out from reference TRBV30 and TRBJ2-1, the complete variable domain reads SQTIHQWPATLVQPVGSPLSLECTVEGTSNPNLYWYRQAAGRGLQLLFYSVGIGQISSEVPQNLSASRPQDRQFILSSKKLLLSDSGFYLCACGTSGRANEQFFGPGTRLTVL.